The sequence of this T cell receptor beta chain was determined in a study of identical twins. Overall study findings and caveats: Twins showed weaker excess sharing in their beta out-of-frame sequences. Shared out-of-frame alpha sequences (those common to twins) showed excess low generation probability. Carriage of fewer insertions was seen in abundant cord blood beta clonotypes, whereas memory repertoires showed none.

Of note for this clonotype: Antigen specificity is unknown.

Trimming pared 4 bases from V and 1 base from J, leaving 13 bases between. From germline, CDR1 is MNHEY and CDR2 SMNVEV (reference sequence). This CDR3 is 16 amino acids long. cDNA carried unique molecular identifiers, and a universal primer site was added by template switching. TCRdb ran MiXCR on the 5' RACE reads and lists one entry per CDR3 protein. The table includes hundreds of thousands of distinct CDR3 sequences, approximately 9% detected once. The rearrangement links TRBV27 to TRBJ2-2; D is possibly TRBD1 (7 bases). The sequence was obtained from a woman in her late teens or twenties in good health. Sequencing was performed on memory (CD45RO+) T cells sorted from blood. CDR3 sequence (DNA): TGTGCCAGCAGTTCCAGGGGGGACCTGAACACCGGGGAGCTGTTTTTT. It yields the protein CASSSRGDLNTGELFF.